The rows below give T cell receptor beta chains drawn from one sample of a study of cytomegalovirus exposure and HLA in healthy donors. Clones were read by immunoSEQ multiplex PCR, and TCRdb kept only the in-frame ones, dropping some. In the table there are nearly 110,000 clones, around four fifths of which are singletons. Material: PBMCs. These receptors all come from a man aged 25 to 40 in good health and CMV-seronegative. CDR3s include the opening cysteine and the closing phenylalanine or tryptophan. Each record gives: V gene, J gene, D gene, CDR3 length, CDR3 DNA, CDR3 protein. A D gene is named only where the DNA matches it firmly.

TRBV6-1	TRBJ2-1	TRBD2	18	TGTGCCAGCAGTGCACTGGGGACTAGCGGGAGGAGATACAATGAGCAGTTCTTC	CASSALGTSGRRYNEQFF
TRBV5-1	TRBJ2-1	-	16	TGCGCCAGCAGCTTGGCGGTGGGCAACACCTACAATGAGCAGTTCTTC	CASSLAVGNTYNEQFF
TRBV10-3	TRBJ1-1	-	13	TGTGCCAGCAGTCCACTAGCTGCGGCTGAAGCTTTCTTT	CASSPLAAAEAFF
TRBV5-1	TRBJ2-3	TRBD2	15	TGCGCCAGCAGCTCACTAGCGGGGGAATCGGATACGCAGTATTTT	CASSSLAGESDTQYF
TRBV19	TRBJ2-3	-	14	TGTGCCAGTAGTATGTACGGAGCCACAGATACGCAGTATTTT	CASSMYGATDTQYF
TRBV19	TRBJ1-2	-	14	TGTGCCAGTACGGTGGGCAATAGTATCTATGGCTACACCTTC	CASTVGNSIYGYTF
TRBV11-2	TRBJ2-3	-	14	TGTGCCAGCAGCACCCAAGCGAGCCTAGATACGCAGTATTTT	CASSTQASLDTQYF
TRBV7-6	TRBJ2-7	TRBD1	14	TGTGCCAGCAGCTTAACAGGGGACCCCTACGAGCAGTACTTC	CASSLTGDPYEQYF
TRBV9	TRBJ2-3	-	15	TGTGCCAGCAGCATGTCCGGGACTCCCACAGATACGCAGTATTTT	CASSMSGTPTDTQYF
TRBV4-2	TRBJ1-1	-	15	TGTGCCAGCAGCCTGAACAGGGAAGGGATCACTGAAGCTTTCTTT	CASSLNREGITEAFF
TRBV6-6	TRBJ2-1	-	13	TGTGCCGGGTGGAAGGCCGGAGGGAATGAGCAGTTCTTC	CAGWKAGGNEQFF